This TCR beta chain came from a study of CD4+ T cells in melanoma. Regarding the study as a whole: CD8+ T cell, macrophage and B cell function reportedly correlated with neoantigen-specific CD4+ T cells. Reportedly, melanoma neoantigen-specific CD4+ T cells showed varied differentiation states.

Sequencing used immunoSEQ multiplex PCR; TCRdb keeps in-frame clones, though not all of them. In the table there are 15,000 or so clones, 65% to 85% of which are singletons. The CDR3 runs to 13 residues. Trimming left V 4 bases short and J 6 bases short, with 14 bases between. Germline V gene sequence: CDR1 SGHDT, CDR2 YYEEEE. Details on this clone: The target antigen is unknown.

The chain combines TRBV5-6 with TRBJ2-7, with D hard to call. The sequenced sample was cells from a culture (not recorded whether cultured in vitro). The clonotype originates from a human donor with melanoma. The CDR3 loop is CASSKPPGFEQYF. For the CDR3, the DNA is TGTGCCAGCAGCAAACCCCCAGGCTTCGAGCAGTACTTC. Combining the CDR3 with reference TRBV5-6 and TRBJ2-7 gives the whole variable domain DAGVTQSPTHLIKTRGQQVTLRCSPKSGHDTVSWYQQALGQGPQFIFQYYEEEERQRGNFPDRFSGHQFPNYSSELNVNALLLGDSALYLCASSKPPGFEQYFGPGTRLTVT.